This TCR beta chain was identified in a study of blood T cell repertoires in COVID-19. Study context: Acute and convalescent COVID-19 specimens originated in the United States, Italy and Spain.

Data came from immunoSEQ multiplex PCR; TCRdb stores just in-frame clones and leaves some out. The data show 95,000 to 150,000 clones, 84% seen once. Germline V gene lookup returns CDR1 MNHEY and CDR2 SVGEGT. This CDR3 region has 14 residues. V was clipped by 0 bases and J by 7 bases, with 9 bases between them. Sequencing used PBMCs or T cells enriched from blood (not recorded which). The sequence was collected from a woman in her 30s who had recovered from COVID-19. The chain carries TRBV6-2 or TRBV6-3 and TRBJ2-2, with no clear D. The DNA for the CDR3 is TGTGCCAGCAGTTACTCGCTTGAGAACGGGGAGCTGTTTTTT. Translating gives CASSYSLENGELFF.